Described below is a single TCR beta chain sequence and its context. No antigen is known for it. Base qualities are not provided; no much larger clone lies one nucleotide away. Donors were 40 or so systemically healthy Caucasian individuals from Russia aged 6 to 90 years. Roughly 9 milliliters of peripheral blood were drawn from each donor into EDTA-treated Vacutainer tubes. PBMCs were isolated by Ficoll-Paque density-gradient centrifugation, with at least 6 million obtained per sample. Trizol reagent was used to extract total RNA from PBMCs, with at least 6 micrograms per sample. Naive CD45RAhigh/CD27high T cell percentages were measured by flow cytometry on a PBMC aliquot from every donor. These data come from a study of blood T cells in healthy people across ages (dated by TCRdb to 2014 to 2015). At the level of the whole study: Template switching captured roughly one uniquely barcoded TCR beta cDNA molecule per two T cells in model experiments. Donors were grouped into four age groups: young (average roughly 17 years), middle-aged (over 35), aged (about 59) and long-lived (over 80). Using the same blood draw, the study looked at two additional independent replicas of 1 million unique cDNA reads for two donors, one aged 18 to 30 and the other aged 80 or older. To avoid experimental bias, donors of different ages were randomly spread across the sequencing lanes. The study measured age-related changes in TCR beta repertoire diversity using deep sequencing normalized with unique cDNA molecular identifiers.

The library came from 5' RACE. TCRdb shows the sequencer as Illumina HiSeq 2500. The second PCR ran for roughly 7 to 12 cycles and used a J-beta primer mix along with a sample-barcoded 5' primer. A template-switch 5' adaptor carrying 12 random nucleotides introduced a unique molecular identifier onto each TCR beta cDNA molecule. Each sample yielded at least 2.5 million CDR3-containing paired-end reads. First-strand cDNA synthesis was performed from all RNA using the Mint cDNA synthesis kit, with priming by a TRBC-specific oligonucleotide. After uracil-DNA glycosylase treatment, a first 18-cycle PCR used universal primers M1SS and BC2_uni_R on all cDNA. As for how the authors treated the data: Each sample was normalized by randomly selecting 1 million high-quality reads, each carrying a distinct molecular identifier. Reads sharing molecular identifiers were discarded rather than binned into consensus sequences. MiTCR, run with a Q25 quality threshold and the strictest error-elimination algorithm, handled CDR3 identification, clonotype clustering and error correction. A nonparametric unseen species model with Euler transformation was used to estimate a lower bound on total TCR beta diversity. TCRdb reworked the public reads: Q25 trimming with fastp, MiXCR clone assembly, productive beta chains retained. Each CDR3 protein appears once, grouped with its most common genes and DNA. None of the V and J calls come from the authors' own analysis; TCRdb made them. A total of 780,000 or so distinct CDR3 sequences appear in this sample, more than 55% of them only once. The ten largest make up roughly 24% of the sample.

The paper's findings and limits, for the study overall: Estimates of total diversity based on one million sequenced T cells were regarded as lower bounds and as underestimates. Donor CMV infection status was unknown, potentially confounding age-related changes in expanded clonotypes. Conclusive comparison of naive and antigen-experienced compartments was prevented by the profiling of bulk unsorted PBMCs. The long-lived group showed more naive CD4+ T cells, fewer expanded clones and increased TCR diversity than the aged group, suggesting age selection. A strong correlation was found between observed TCR beta diversity and the percentage of naive T cells measured by flow cytometry. As age increased, observed TCR beta diversity per million T cells dropped in a roughly linear way, and a significant reduction was already evident by age 40.

The CDR3 numbers 15 residues from cysteine through phenylalanine. Only the CDR3 region is kept as DNA, spanning 45 bases read in frame from base 1. CDR1 and CDR2 are drawn from the germline V gene: MDHEN, SYDVKM. V lost 4 bases and J lost 0 bases; the stretch between them is 10 bases long. This TCR derives from a middle-aged man in good health. The rearrangement combines TRBV28 with TRBJ2-1, with the D gene too uncertain to name. Sequenced sample: blood. The sequence in DNA is TGTGCCAGCAGTTCGGCGGTTTTCTCCTACAATGAGCAGTTCTTC. Its translation reads: CASSSAVFSYNEQFF.